This T cell receptor beta chain was recorded in a study of blood T cell repertoires in COVID-19. About the study: From T cells, B-cell-depleted T cells, or PBMCs came the material, which was cDNA or gDNA.

Germline V gene data show CDR1 as MGHDK and CDR2 as SYGVNS. Trimming took 3 bases from V and 8 from J; bases not matched to a gene: 12. The CDR3 has 17 amino acids. Original analysis: For nucleated cells, counts were estimated from reference gene primer amplification. Generated by immunoSEQ multiplex PCR, the TCRdb table keeps only in-frame clones and is missing some. V, J and clone size reflect that table, while D and trimming were determined from the DNA. There are approximately 170,000 clones in the sample; around 88% occur only once, and 3.6% lies in the top ten. Allocation to cohorts depended on clinical history reported by the participants.

This receptor was obtained from a woman aged 50 to 60 in a cohort exposed to, infected with or recovered from COVID-19 (not recorded which). The rearrangement uses TRBV25-1 and TRBJ2-1; TRBD2 aligns across 11 bases. Source material: PBMCs or T cells enriched from blood (not recorded which). The CDR3 DNA is TGTGCCAGCAGTGACTCCTCTCCTAGCGGGGGGCTCTATGAGCAGTTCTTC. It codes for CASSDSSPSGGLYEQFF.